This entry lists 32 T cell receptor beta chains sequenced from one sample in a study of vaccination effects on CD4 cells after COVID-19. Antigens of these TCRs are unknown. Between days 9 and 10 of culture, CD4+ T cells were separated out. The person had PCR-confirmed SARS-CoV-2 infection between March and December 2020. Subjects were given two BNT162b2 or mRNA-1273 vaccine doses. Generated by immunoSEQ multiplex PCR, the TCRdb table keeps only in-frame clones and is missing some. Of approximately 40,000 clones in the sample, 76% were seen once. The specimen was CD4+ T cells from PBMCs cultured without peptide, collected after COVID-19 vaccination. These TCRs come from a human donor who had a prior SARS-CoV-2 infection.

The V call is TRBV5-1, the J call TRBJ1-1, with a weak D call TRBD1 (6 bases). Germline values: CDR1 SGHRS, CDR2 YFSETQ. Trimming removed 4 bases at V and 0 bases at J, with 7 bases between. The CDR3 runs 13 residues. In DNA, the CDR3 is TGCGCCAGCAGCAGGGGGATGAACACTGAAGCTTTCTTT. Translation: CASSRGMNTEAFF.

The CDR3 region is CASSLGLPSYNEQFF. In nucleotides, the CDR3 is TGTGCCAGCAGCTTAGGCCTCCCCTCATACAATGAGCAGTTCTTC. The V and J genes are TRBV7-2 and TRBJ2-1; D unresolved. CDR3 length: 15 amino acids. Germline assignment: CDR1 SGHTA and CDR2 FQGNSA. Deletions cut 1 base from V and 4 bases from J, with 11 bases between.

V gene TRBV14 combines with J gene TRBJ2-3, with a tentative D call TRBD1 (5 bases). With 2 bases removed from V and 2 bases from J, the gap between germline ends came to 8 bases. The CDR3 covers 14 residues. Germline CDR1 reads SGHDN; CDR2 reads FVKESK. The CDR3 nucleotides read TGTGCCAGCAGCCAACTAGGGGCCACAGATACGCAGTATTTT. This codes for CASSQLGATDTQYF.

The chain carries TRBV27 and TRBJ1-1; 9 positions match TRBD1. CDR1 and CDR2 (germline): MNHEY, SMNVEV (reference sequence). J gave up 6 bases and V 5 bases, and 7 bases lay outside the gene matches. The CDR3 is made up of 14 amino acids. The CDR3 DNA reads TGTGCCAGCAGTGGGACAGGGTCAACGGCTGAAGCTTTCTTT. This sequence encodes CASSGTGSTAEAFF.

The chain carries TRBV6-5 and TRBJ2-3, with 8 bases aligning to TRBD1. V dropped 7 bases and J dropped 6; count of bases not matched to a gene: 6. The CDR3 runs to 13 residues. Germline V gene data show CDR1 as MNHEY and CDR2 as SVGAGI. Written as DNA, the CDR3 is TGTGCCAGCATGGACAGGGCATGGGATACGCAGTATTTT. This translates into CASMDRAWDTQYF.

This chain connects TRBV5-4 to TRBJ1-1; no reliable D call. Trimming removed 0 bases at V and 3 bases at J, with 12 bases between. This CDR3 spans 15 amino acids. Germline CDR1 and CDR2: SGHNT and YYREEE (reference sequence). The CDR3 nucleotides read TGTGCCAGCAGCTTGGGTGTAGGGAGGGACACTGAAGCTTTCTTT. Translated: CASSLGVGRDTEAFF. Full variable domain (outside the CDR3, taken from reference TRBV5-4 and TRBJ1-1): ETGVTQSPTHLIKTRGQQVTLRCSSQSGHNTVSWYQQALGQGPQFIFQYYREEENGRGNFPPRFSGLQFPNYSSELNVNALELDDSALYLCASSLGVGRDTEAFFGQGTRLTVV.

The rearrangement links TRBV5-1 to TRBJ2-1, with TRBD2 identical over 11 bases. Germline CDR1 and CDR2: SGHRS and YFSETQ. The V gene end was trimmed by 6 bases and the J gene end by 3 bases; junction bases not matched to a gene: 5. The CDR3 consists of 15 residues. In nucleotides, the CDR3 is TGCGCCAGCAACCCCGGGACTAGCGGCTACAATGAGCAGTTCTTC. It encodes CASNPGTSGYNEQFF.

Here the CDR3 reads CASSLGGVGTAQETQYF. CDR3 DNA: TGTGCCAGCAGCTTAGGCGGGGTCGGGACAGCCCAAGAGACCCAGTACTTC. This chain joins TRBV11-2 and TRBJ2-5; a weak D match, TRBD1 (7 bases). There are 17 residues in the CDR3. Trimming took 1 base from V and 1 from J, leaving 16 bases between them. Germline CDR1 is SGHAT and CDR2 is FQNNGV.

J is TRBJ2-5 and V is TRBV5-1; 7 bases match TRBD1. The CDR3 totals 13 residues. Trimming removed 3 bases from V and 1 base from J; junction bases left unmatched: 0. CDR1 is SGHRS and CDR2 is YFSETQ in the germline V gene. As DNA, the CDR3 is TGCGCCAGCAGCTGGGACAGCCAAGAGACCCAGTACTTC. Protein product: CASSWDSQETQYF. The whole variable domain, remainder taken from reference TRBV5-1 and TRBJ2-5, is KAGVTQTPRYLIKTRGQQVTLSCSPISGHRSVSWYQQTPGQGLQFLFEYFSETQRNKGNFPGRFSGRQFSNSRSEMNVSTLELGDSALYLCASSWDSQETQYFGPGTRLLVL.

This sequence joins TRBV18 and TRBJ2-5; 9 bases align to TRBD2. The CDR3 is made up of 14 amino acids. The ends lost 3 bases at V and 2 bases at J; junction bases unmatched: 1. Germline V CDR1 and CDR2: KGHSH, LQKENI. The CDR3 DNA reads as TGTGCCAGCTCACCCGCGGGAGGGCAAGAGACCCAGTACTTC. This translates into CASSPAGGQETQYF.

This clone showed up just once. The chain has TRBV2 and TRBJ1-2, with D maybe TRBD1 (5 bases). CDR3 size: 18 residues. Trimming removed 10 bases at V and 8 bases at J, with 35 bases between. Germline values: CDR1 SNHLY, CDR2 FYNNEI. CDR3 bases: TGTGCCACCCGGGAGGGGTATGTGGGACTAATTTTGTCACGAGGCTACACCTTC. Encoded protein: CATREGYVGLILSRGYTF.

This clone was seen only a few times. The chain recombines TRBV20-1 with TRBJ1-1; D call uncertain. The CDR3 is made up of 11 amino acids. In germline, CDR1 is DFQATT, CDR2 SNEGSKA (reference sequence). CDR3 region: CSGIRGFEAFF. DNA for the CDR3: TGCAGCGGGATTCGCGGGTTTGAAGCTTTCTTT.

The CDR3 region is CASSLLAGYEQYF. The CDR3 coding sequence is TGTGCCAGCAGCTTACTAGCGGGCTACGAGCAGTACTTC. The V call is TRBV7-9, the J call TRBJ2-7, with 8 bases identical to TRBD2. This CDR3 is built from 13 residues. V gave up 2 bases and J gave up 3 bases; unmatched junction bases: 0. Germline V lookup: CDR1 SEHNR, CDR2 FQNEAQ (reference sequence).

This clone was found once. The CDR3: CASRDRGFMNTEAFF. CDR3 coding DNA: TGTGCCAGCAGGGACCGGGGGTTTATGAACACTGAAGCTTTCTTT. The rearrangement joins TRBV2 to TRBJ1-1; weak D call: TRBD1 (5 bases). The CDR3 has 15 residues. Per the germline V gene, CDR1 is SNHLY and CDR2 is FYNNEI. Trimming stripped 6 bases from V and 0 bases from J, with 14 bases between.

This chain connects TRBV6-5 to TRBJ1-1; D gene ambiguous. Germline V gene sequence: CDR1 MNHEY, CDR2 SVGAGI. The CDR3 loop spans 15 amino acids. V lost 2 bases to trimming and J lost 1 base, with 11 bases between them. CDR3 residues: CASSYGAQRNTEAFF. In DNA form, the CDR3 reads TGTGCCAGCAGTTACGGCGCACAGAGGAACACTGAAGCTTTCTTT.

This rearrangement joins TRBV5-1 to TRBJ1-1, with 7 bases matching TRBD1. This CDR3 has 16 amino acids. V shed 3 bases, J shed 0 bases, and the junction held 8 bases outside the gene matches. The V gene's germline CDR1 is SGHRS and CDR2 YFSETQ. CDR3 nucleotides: TGCGCCAGCAGCTCTGGGGGGGGACAGTTGAACACTGAAGCTTTCTTT. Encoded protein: CASSSGGGQLNTEAFF.

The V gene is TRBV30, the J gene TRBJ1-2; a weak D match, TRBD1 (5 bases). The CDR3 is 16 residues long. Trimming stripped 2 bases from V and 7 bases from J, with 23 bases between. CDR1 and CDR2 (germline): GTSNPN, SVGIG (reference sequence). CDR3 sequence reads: CAWSRRDPVTPSGYTF. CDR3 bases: TGTGCCTGGAGTAGGAGGGACCCGGTCACCCCTAGTGGCTACACCTTC.

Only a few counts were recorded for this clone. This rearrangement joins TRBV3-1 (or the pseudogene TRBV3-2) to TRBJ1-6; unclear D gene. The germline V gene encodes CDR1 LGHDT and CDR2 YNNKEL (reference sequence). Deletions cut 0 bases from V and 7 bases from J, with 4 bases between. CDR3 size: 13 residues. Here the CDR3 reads CASSQDKNSPLHF. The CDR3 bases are TGTGCCAGCAGCCAAGACAAAAATTCACCCCTCCACTTT.

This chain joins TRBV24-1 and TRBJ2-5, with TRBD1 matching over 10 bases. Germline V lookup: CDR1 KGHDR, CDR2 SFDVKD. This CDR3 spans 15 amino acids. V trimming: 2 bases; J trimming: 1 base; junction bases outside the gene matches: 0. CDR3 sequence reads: CATSDWTGGQETQYF. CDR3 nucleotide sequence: TGTGCCACCAGTGATTGGACAGGGGGCCAAGAGACCCAGTACTTC.

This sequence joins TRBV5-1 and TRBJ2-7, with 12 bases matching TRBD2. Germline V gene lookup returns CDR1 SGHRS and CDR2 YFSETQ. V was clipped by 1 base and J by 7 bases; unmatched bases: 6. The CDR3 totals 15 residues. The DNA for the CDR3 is TGCGCCAGCAGCTTGTCTAGCGGGAGGGCCGGGGAGCAGTACTTC. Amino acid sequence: CASSLSSGRAGEQYF.

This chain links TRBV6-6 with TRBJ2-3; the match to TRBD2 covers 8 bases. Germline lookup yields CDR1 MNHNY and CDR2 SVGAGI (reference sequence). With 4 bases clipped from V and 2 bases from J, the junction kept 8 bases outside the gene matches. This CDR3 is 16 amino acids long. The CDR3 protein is CASSSMGLGFTDTQYF. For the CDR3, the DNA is TGTGCCAGCAGTTCCATGGGACTAGGGTTCACAGATACGCAGTATTTT.

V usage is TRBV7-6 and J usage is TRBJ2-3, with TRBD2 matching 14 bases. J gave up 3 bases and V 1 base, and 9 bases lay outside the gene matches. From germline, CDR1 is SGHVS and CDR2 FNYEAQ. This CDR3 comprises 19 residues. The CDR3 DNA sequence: TGTGCCAGCAGCTTAGTCCCCTCGACTAGCGGGGGGGCAACAGATACGCAGTATTTT. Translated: CASSLVPSTSGGATDTQYF.

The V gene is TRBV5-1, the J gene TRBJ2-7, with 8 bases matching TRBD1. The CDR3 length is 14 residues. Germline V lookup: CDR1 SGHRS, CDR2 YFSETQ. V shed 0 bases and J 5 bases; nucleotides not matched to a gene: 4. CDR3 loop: CASSLGQGADEQYF. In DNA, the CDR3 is TGCGCCAGCAGCTTGGGGCAGGGGGCTGACGAGCAGTACTTC.

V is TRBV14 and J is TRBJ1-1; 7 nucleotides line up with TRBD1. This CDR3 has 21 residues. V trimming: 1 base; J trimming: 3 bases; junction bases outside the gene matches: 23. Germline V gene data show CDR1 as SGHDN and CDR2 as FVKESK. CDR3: CASSQGFGTANWPWGDTEAFF. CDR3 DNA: TGTGCCAGCAGCCAAGGGTTTGGGACAGCGAATTGGCCTTGGGGTGACACTGAAGCTTTCTTT. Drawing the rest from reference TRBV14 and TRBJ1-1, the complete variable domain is EAGVTQFPSHSVIEKGQTVTLRCDPISGHDNLYWYRRVMGKEIKFLLHFVKESKQDESGMPNNRFLAERTGGTYSTLKVQPAELEDSGVYFCASSQGFGTANWPWGDTEAFFGQGTRLTVV.

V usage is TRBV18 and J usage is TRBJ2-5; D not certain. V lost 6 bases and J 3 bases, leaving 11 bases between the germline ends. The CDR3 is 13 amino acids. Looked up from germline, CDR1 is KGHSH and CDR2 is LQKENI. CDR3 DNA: TGTGCCAGCTCGCTAACCCTAGAAGAGACCCAGTACTTC. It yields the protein CASSLTLEETQYF.

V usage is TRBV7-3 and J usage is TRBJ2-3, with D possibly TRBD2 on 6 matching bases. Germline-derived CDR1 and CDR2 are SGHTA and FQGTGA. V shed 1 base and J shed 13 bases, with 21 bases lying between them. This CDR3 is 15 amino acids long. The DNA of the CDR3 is TGTGCCAGCAGCTTAATCGGAGGGGCCGGGAGCCACGAGTATTTT. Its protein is CASSLIGGAGSHEYF.

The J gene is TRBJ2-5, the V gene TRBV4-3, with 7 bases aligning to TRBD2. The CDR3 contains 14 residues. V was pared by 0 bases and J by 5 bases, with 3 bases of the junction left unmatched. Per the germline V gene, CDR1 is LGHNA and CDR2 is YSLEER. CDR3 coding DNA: TGCGCCAGCAGCCAAGATTACGGGGGGGAGACCCAGTACTTC. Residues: CASSQDYGGETQYF.

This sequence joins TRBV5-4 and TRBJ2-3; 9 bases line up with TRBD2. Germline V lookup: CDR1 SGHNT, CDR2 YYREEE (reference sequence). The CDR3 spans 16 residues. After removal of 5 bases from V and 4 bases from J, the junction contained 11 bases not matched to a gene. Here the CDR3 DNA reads TGTGCCAGCAGTCCTGGACTAGCGAGAACCTCAGATACGCAGTATTTT. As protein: CASSPGLARTSDTQYF.

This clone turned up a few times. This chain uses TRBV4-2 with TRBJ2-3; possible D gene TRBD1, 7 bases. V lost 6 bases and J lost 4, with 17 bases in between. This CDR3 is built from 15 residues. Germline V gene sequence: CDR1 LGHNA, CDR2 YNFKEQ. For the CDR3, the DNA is TGTGCCAGCAGGAAGGGGGCTAGCGACTCAGATACGCAGTATTTT. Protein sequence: CASRKGASDSDTQYF.

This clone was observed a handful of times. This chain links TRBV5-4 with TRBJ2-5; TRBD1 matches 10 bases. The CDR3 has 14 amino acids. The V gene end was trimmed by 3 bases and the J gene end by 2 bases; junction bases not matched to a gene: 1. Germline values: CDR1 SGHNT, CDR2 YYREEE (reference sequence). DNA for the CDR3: TGTGCCAGCAGCTGGGACAGGGGACAAGAGACCCAGTACTTC. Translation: CASSWDRGQETQYF.

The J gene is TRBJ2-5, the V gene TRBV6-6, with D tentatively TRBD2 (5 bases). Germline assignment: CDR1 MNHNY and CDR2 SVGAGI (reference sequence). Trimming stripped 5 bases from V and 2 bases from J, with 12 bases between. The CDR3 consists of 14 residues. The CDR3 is CASSRHREQETQYF. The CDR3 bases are TGTGCCAGCAGTCGCCACCGGGAACAAGAGACCCAGTACTTC.

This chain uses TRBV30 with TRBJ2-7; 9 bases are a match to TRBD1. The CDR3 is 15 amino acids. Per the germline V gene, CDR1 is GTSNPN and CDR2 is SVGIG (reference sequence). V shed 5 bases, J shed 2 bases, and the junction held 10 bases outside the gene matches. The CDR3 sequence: CAWHPPGQGAYEQYF. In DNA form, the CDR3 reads TGTGCCTGGCATCCCCCGGGACAGGGAGCCTACGAGCAGTACTTC.